Sequencing of this TCR beta chain was carried out in a study of T-cell memory formation after mild COVID-19. Overall study: TCR clusters largely stayed donor specific. Findings and caveats of the study: Confirmation was lacking for SARS-CoV-2 specificity of second-wave clones that peaked on day 37.

Regarding this clonotype: Its antigen is not known.

Constant-segment primers served in 5'RACE that generated TCR alpha and TCR beta cDNA libraries bearing sample barcodes and UMIs. One entry per CDR3 protein results from TCRdb running MiXCR on the 5' RACE reads. The sample yields tens of thousands of distinct CDR3 sequences, around 15% seen once. CDR1 and CDR2 from the germline V gene are DFQATT and SNEGSKA (reference sequence). Trimming took 4 bases from V and 2 from J, leaving 10 bases between them. This CDR3 comprises 13 residues. The TCR comes from an adult woman who had mild COVID-19 (a few samples of this study predate the infection). Cell type and time point are not known. The sequencing sample was made of PBMCs or a T cell subset sorted from them (not recorded which). The J gene is TRBJ2-3, the V gene TRBV20-1, with D perhaps TRBD1 or TRBD2 (6 bases each). The CDR3, as DNA: TGCAGTGCTAAGTGGGGGGCCACAGATACGCAGTATTTT. Encoded protein: CSAKWGATDTQYF.